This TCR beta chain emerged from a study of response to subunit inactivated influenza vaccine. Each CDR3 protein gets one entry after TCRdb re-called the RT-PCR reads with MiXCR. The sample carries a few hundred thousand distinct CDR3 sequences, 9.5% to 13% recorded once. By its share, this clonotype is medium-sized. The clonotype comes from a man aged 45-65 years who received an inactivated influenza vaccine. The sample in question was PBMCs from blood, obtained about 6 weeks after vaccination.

As DNA, the CDR3 is TGTGCCAGCAGGGGGGAAGGGGGCGCCTACAATGAGCAGTTCTTC. Residues: CASRGEGGAYNEQFF. This chain joins TRBV12-3 or TRBV12-4 and TRBJ2-1, with 7 bases that match TRBD1. The CDR3 runs 15 residues. Trimming took 6 bases from V and 2 from J; bases not matched to a gene: 7.